This is a list of T cell receptor beta chains from one sample in a study of PD-L1 blockade in urothelial cancer. The assay was immunoSEQ multiplex PCR, and TCRdb's table has in-frame clones only and misses some. The sample records 35,000 to 45,000 clones, more than 75% being singletons. The sequencing here drew on PBMCs, taken around atezolizumab (anti-PD-L1) treatment. Every receptor here comes from a man between 65 and 80 years old with urothelial cancer. CDR3s include the opening cysteine and the closing phenylalanine or tryptophan. D genes are given only for firm matches. Some rows have no size entry. The others give once, few or many, or a class for an expanded clone.

d_call	v_call	clone_size	j_call	cdr3_aa	cdr3_nt
TRBD2	TRBV2	once	TRBJ2-1	CASTPGTSGWSEQFF	TGTGCCAGCACCCCCGGGACTAGCGGGTGGAGTGAGCAGTTCTTC
TRBD1	TRBV7-9	.	TRBJ1-2	CASSSGDRENYGYTF	TGTGCCAGCAGCTCCGGGGACAGGGAAAATTATGGCTACACCTTC
.	TRBV5-1	.	TRBJ2-6	CASSTGSGANVLTF	TGCGCCAGCAGCACCGGCTCTGGGGCCAACGTCCTGACTTTC
.	TRBV30	.	TRBJ1-5	CAWSVWASEPQHF	TGTGCCTGGAGTGTTTGGGCCTCCGAGCCCCAGCATTTT
.	TRBV5-1	once	TRBJ1-2	CASSLVPEDGYGYTF	TGCGCCAGCAGCTTGGTCCCGGAGGATGGCTATGGCTACACCTTC
TRBD1	TRBV19	few	TRBJ2-2	CASSTRTGGRGTGELFF	TGTGCCAGTAGTACCAGGACAGGGGGCCGGGGAACCGGGGAGCTGTTTTTT
.	TRBV4-2	.	TRBJ2-1	CASSQEYWSSYNEQFF	TGTGCCAGCAGCCAAGAGTACTGGAGCTCCTACAATGAGCAGTTCTTC
TRBD1	TRBV18	.	TRBJ1-5	CASSPGTAGNQPQHF	TGTGCCAGCTCACCTGGGACAGCGGGTAATCAGCCCCAGCATTTT
TRBD2	TRBV30	.	TRBJ2-5	CAWSAGAGELGETQYF	TGTGCCTGGAGTGCCGGAGCGGGAGAATTGGGAGAGACCCAGTACTTC
.	TRBV18	.	TRBJ2-1	CASSPRDSGGYNEQFF	TGTGCCAGCTCACCCCGGGACTCCGGGGGTTACAATGAGCAGTTCTTC